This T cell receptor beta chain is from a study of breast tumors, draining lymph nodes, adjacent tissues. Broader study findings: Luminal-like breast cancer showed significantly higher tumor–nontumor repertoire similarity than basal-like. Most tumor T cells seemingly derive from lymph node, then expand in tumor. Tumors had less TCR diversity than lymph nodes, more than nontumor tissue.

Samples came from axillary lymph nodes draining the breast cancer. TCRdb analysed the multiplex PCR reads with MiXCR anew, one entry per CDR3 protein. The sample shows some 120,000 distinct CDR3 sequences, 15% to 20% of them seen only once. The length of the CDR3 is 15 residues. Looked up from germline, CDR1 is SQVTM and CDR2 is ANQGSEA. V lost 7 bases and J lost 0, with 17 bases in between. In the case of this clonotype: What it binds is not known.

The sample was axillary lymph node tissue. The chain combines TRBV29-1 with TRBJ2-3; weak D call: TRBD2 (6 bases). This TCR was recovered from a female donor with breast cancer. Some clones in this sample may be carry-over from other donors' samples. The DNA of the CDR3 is TGCAGCGCAATCCCCCCCGGGGGTAGCACAGATACGCAGTATTTT. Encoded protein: CSAIPPGGSTDTQYF.